The present entry profiles one T cell receptor beta chain with its context. Its antigen is not known. TCRdb re-analysed the 5' RACE reads in MiXCR, keeping a single row per CDR3 protein. The sample lists a few hundred thousand distinct CDR3 sequences, about 22% occurring once. This entry is derived from a study of CD8 T cells in ankylosing spondylitis. Broader study findings: Ankylosing spondylitis blood appeared to carry a characteristic TCR beta motif of several highly homologous variants.

The sample was blood, either unsorted or a sorted T cell fraction (not recorded which). The sequence derives from a male donor with ankylosing spondylitis.

This CDR3 is CASSPGERELFF. DNA for the CDR3: TGTGCCAGCAGCCCCGGTGAGAGGGAGCTGTTTTTT. The rearrangement links TRBV3-1 to TRBJ2-2; D is ambiguous. The CDR3 covers 12 residues. The germline CDR1 and CDR2 sequences are LGHDT and YNNKEL (reference sequence). The V end was cut by 4 bases, the J end by 9 bases, with 9 bases between.